The clone carrying this T cell receptor beta chain was counted between two and nine times. The source of the sample is a study of beta chain features in type 1 diabetes. Sequenced material consisted of expressed TCRB transcripts (all of the isolated RNA was reverse transcribed). Profiled with immunoSEQ multiplex PCR; TCRdb holds only in-frame clones, not every one. The sample contains more than 150,000 clones, more than 9.5% of which appear only once. The CDR3 contains 16 residues. Germline CDR1 and CDR2: SGDLS and YYNGEE. Trimming removed 3 bases from V and 1 base from J; junction bases left unmatched: 5.

The origin of this receptor is a man younger than 35 in good health. This chain joins TRBV9 and TRBJ1-3; TRBD1 matches at 9 bases. Sequencing was performed on central memory CD4+ T cells from blood. The CDR3 nucleotides are TGTGCCAGCAGCGCAGGACAGGGGCAATCTGGAAACACCATATATTTT. This gives the protein CASSAGQGQSGNTIYF.